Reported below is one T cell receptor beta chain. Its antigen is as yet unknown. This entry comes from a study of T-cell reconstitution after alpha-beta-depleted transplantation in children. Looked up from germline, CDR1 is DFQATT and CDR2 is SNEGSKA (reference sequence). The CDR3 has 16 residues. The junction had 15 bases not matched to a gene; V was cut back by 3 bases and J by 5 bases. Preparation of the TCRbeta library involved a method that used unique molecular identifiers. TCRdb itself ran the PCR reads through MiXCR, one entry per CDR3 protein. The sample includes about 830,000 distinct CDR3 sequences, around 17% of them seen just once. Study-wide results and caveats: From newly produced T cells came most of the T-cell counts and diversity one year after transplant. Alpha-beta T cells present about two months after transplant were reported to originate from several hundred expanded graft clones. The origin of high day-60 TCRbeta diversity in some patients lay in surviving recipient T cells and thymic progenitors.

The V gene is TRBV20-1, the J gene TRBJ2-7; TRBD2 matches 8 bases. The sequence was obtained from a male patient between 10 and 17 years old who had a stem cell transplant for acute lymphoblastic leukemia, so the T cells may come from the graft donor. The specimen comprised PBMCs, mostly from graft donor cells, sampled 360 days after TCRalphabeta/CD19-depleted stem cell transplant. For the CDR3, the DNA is TGCAGTGCTAGTCTTGATTTCCGGGCGGGAGGTAACGAGCAGTACTTC. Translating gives CSASLDFRAGGNEQYF.